The next 4 T cell receptor beta chains were all read from a single sample in a study of blood T cell repertoires in COVID-19. Produced via immunoSEQ multiplex PCR; TCRdb's table is partial and in-frame only. The repertoire holds 150,000 to 170,000 clones, with 70% to 90% as singletons. The sample consisted of peripheral blood. The source of these receptors is a woman aged 60 to 75 with COVID-19, enrolled during active disease.

The chain couples TRBV7-9 to TRBJ1-2; D remains ambiguous. The CDR3 runs 13 residues. In germline, CDR1 is SEHNR, CDR2 FQNEAQ (reference sequence). Trimming removed 5 bases at V and 3 bases at J, with 10 bases between. The CDR3 nucleotides are TGTGCCAGCAGCCGCCCAGGTGACTATGGCTACACCTTC. This translates into CASSRPGDYGYTF. Complete variable domain (other parts from reference TRBV7-9 and TRBJ1-2): DTGVSQNPRHKITKRGQNVTFRCDPISEHNRLYWYRQTLGQGPEFLTYFQNEAQLEKSRLLSDRFSAERPKGSFSTLEIQRTEQGDSAMYLCASSRPGDYGYTFGSGTRLTVV.

CDR3 DNA: TGTGCCAGCAGCTTTGCGACTAGCTTTGGGGGCAATGAGCAGTTCTTC. It codes for CASSFATSFGGNEQFF. V usage is TRBV11-1 and J usage is TRBJ2-1; 7 bases agree with TRBD2. Germline assignment: CDR1 SGHAT and CDR2 FQDESV (reference sequence). The CDR3 has 16 amino acids. Trimming cost V 3 bases and J 6 bases; bases outside gene matches: 11.

The genes are TRBV29-1 and TRBJ1-2; TRBD1 aligns across 8 bases. Per germline, CDR1 SQVTM and CDR2 ANQGSEA. The CDR3 totals 16 residues. With 4 bases clipped from V and 4 bases from J, the junction kept 14 bases outside the gene matches. CDR3 nucleotides: TGCAGCGTTGGGGGAGGACAGGGCGCGCCTAGCTATGGCTACACCTTC. Translated: CSVGGGQGAPSYGYTF.

The chain carries TRBV3-1 (or the pseudogene TRBV3-2) and TRBJ2-3; D call uncertain. The V end was cut by 3 bases, the J end by 0 bases, with 10 bases between. CDR3 length equals 15 residues. Germline lookup yields CDR1 LGHDT and CDR2 YNNKEL (reference sequence). CDR3 sequence: CASSQRKPSTDTQYF. CDR3 DNA: TGTGCCAGCAGCCAGCGCAAACCGAGCACAGATACGCAGTATTTT.